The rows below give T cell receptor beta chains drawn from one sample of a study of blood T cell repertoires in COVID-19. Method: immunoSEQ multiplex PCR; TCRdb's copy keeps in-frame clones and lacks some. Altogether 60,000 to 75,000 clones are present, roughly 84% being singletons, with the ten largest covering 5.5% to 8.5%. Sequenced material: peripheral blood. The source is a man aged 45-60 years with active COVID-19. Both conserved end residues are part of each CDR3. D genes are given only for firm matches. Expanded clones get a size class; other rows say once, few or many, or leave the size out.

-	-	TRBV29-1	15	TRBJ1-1	CSVEEGKEADPEAFF	TGCAGCGTTGAAGAGGGGAAGGAAGCGGACCCTGAAGCTTTCTTT
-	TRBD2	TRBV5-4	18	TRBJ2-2	CASSLDWRGGLWTGELFF	TGTGCCAGCAGCTTGGATTGGCGGGGGGGCCTCTGGACCGGGGAGCTGTTTTTT
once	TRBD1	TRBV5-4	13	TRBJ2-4	CASSLGQGNIQYF	TGTGCCAGCAGCTTGGGACAGGGAAACATTCAGTACTTC
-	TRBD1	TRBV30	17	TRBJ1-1	CAWNFGTGDPSNTEAFF	TGTGCCTGGAATTTTGGGACAGGGGACCCCTCGAACACTGAAGCTTTCTTT
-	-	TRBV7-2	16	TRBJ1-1	CASSLVGGTVYTEAFF	TGTGCCAGCAGCTTGGTTGGGGGGACCGTTTACACTGAAGCTTTCTTT
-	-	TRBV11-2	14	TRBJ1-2	CASSDRTGNYGYTF	TGTGCCAGCAGCGACCGGACGGGGAACTATGGCTACACCTTC
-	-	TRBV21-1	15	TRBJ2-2	CASSSLSASPGELFF	TGTGCCAGCAGCTCCCTTTCGGCTAGCCCCGGGGAGCTGTTTTTT
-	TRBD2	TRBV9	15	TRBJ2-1	CASSVEVGGYDEQFF	TGTGCCAGCAGCGTAGAGGTGGGAGGGTATGATGAGCAGTTCTTC
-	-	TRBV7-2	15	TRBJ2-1	CASSPRAGANNEQFF	TGTGCCAGCAGCCCCAGGGCAGGGGCCAACAATGAGCAGTTCTTC
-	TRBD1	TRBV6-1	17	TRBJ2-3	CASSDRTGQGAADTQYF	TGTGCCAGCAGTGACCGTACGGGACAGGGGGCCGCAGATACGCAGTATTTT
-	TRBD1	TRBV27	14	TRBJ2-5	CASSPRDSLETQYF	TGTGCCAGCAGTCCCCGGGACAGCCTAGAGACCCAGTACTTC
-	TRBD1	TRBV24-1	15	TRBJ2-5	CATSDPGTGGETQYF	TGTGCCACCAGTGACCCAGGGACAGGAGGAGAGACCCAGTACTTC
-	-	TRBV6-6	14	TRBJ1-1	CASSHGQMNTEAFF	TGTGCCAGCAGCCACGGACAGATGAACACTGAAGCTTTCTTT
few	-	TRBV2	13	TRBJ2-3	CASSSYLTDTQYF	TGTGCCAGCAGCTCCTACCTCACAGATACGCAGTATTTT
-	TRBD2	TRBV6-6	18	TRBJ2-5	CASRRGTSGRRMGETQYF	TGTGCCAGCAGACGAGGGACTAGCGGGAGGCGTATGGGAGAGACCCAGTACTTC
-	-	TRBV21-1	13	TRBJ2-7	CASTSFYRGLEYF	TGTGCCAGCACCAGCTTTTACAGGGGATTGGAGTACTTC
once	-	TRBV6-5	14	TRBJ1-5	CASSNDWSNQPQHF	TGTGCCAGCAGCAACGACTGGAGCAATCAGCCCCAGCATTTT
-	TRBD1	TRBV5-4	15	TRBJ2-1	CASSPSTGGRNEQFF	TGTGCCAGCAGCCCGTCGACAGGGGGCAGGAATGAGCAGTTCTTC
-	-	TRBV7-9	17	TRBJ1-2	CASSLPLGGDLDYGYTF	TGTGCCAGCAGCTTACCCCTAGGAGGGGATTTGGACTATGGCTACACCTTC
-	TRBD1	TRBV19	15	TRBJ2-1	CASRSGTGSYNEQFF	TGTGCCAGTAGATCCGGGACAGGGTCCTACAATGAGCAGTTCTTC
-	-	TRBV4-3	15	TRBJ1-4	CASSQGAGTNEKLFF	TGCGCCAGCAGCCAAGGGGCAGGGACTAATGAAAAACTGTTTTTT
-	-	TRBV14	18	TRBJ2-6	CASSQGGLGLDWANVLTF	TGTGCCAGCAGCCAAGGAGGACTGGGCTTAGACTGGGCCAACGTCCTGACTTTC
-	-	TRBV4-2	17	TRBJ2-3	CASSQDTGQIYTDTQYF	TGTGCCAGCAGCCAAGATACGGGACAAATCTATACAGATACGCAGTATTTT
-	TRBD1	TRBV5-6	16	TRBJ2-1	CASSLDRGLLYNEQFF	TGTGCCAGCAGCTTGGACAGGGGGCTTTTATACAATGAGCAGTTCTTC
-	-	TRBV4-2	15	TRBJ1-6	CASSQDPSSAAPLHF	TGTGCCAGCAGCCAAGATCCTAGTTCCGCGGCACCCCTCCACTTT
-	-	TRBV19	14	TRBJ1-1	CATMDSSLNTEAFF	TGTGCCACCATGGACTCGTCGCTAAACACTGAAGCTTTCTTT
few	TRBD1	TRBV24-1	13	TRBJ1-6	CATRAGGNSPLHF	TGTGCCACCAGGGCAGGGGGTAATTCACCCCTCCACTTT
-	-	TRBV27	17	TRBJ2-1	CASSLSITAGLLSEQFF	TGTGCCAGCAGTTTATCGATAACGGCGGGACTCTTAAGTGAGCAGTTCTTC
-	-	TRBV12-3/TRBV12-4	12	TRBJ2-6	CASSPIANVLTF	TGTGCCAGCAGTCCAATCGCCAACGTCCTGACTTTC
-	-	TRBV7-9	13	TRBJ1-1	CASSLATGTEAFF	TGTGCCAGCAGCTTAGCCACAGGCACTGAAGCTTTCTTT
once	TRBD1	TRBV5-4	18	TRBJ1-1	CASSLGSARGLGNTEAFF	TGTGCCAGCAGCTTGGGGTCGGCCAGGGGGCTGGGGAACACTGAAGCTTTCTTT
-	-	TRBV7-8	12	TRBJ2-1	CASSLNRGEQFF	TGTGCCAGCAGCTTAAATCGCGGTGAGCAGTTCTTC
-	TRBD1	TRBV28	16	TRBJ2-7	CASSTNPGTGRFEQYF	TGTGCCAGCAGTACCAACCCCGGGACAGGTCGGTTCGAGCAGTACTTC